One and the same sample provided the 20 T cell receptor beta chains below, sequenced in a study of cytomegalovirus exposure and HLA in healthy donors. Researchers ran the PCR with 60 Vbeta and 13 Jbeta primers. Libraries were prepared by immunoSEQ multiplex PCR; TCRdb keeps only in-frame clonotypes and omits some of them. The sample has 87,000 or so clones, approximately 77% seen once; the top ten hold around 4.5%. The material sequenced was PBMCs. All receptors come from a middle-aged woman in good health and CMV-seronegative.

The chain uses TRBV2 and TRBJ2-2; D unresolved. Germline V gene lookup returns CDR1 SNHLY and CDR2 FYNNEI. The CDR3 runs 14 residues. V was clipped by 4 bases and J by 0 bases, with 6 bases between them. The CDR3 DNA is TGTGCCAGCAGTGGGCAGACGAACACCGGGGAGCTGTTTTTT. This codes for CASSGQTNTGELFF.

The chain has TRBV30 and TRBJ2-7; 10 bases line up with TRBD1. Germline V gives CDR1 GTSNPN, CDR2 SVGIG (reference sequence). The CDR3 is made up of 14 amino acids. V shed 2 bases and J 6 bases; nucleotides not matched to a gene: 7. CDR3 residues: CAWSTGTGATEQYF. The CDR3 DNA reads as TGTGCCTGGAGTACCGGGACAGGGGCAACCGAGCAGTACTTC.

The CDR3 coding sequence is TGTGCCAGCAATGACAGGGGGAACACTGAAGCTTTCTTT. This encodes CASNDRGNTEAFF. The rearrangement links TRBV2 to TRBJ1-1, with 8 bases that match TRBD1. Unmatched junction bases numbered 2, after V lost 7 bases and J lost 1 base. CDR1 is SNHLY and CDR2 is FYNNEI in the germline V gene. This CDR3 comprises 13 residues.

The chain carries TRBV5-1 and TRBJ2-3; D is perhaps TRBD1 (6 bases). Trimming removed 0 bases at V and 5 bases at J, with 13 bases between. Germline-derived CDR1 and CDR2 are SGHRS and YFSETQ. CDR3 length: 15 residues. The CDR3 bases are TGCGCCAGCAGCTTGGTGGGGGCCCGGGGAGATACGCAGTATTTT. It translates to CASSLVGARGDTQYF.

This chain connects TRBV21-1 to TRBJ1-2; the table calls TRBD1, which could not be checked here. TRBV21-1 represents a pseudogene. The CDR3 extends over 16 amino acids. The CDR3 coding sequence is TGTGCCAGCAGCAAAGGACAGTCCATGGTTCTCTATGGCTACACCTTC. Its translation: CASSKGQSMVLYGYTF.

In its sample, this clone was seen once. This chain uses TRBV2 with TRBJ2-1, with D possibly matching TRBD2 (6 bases). The CDR3 sequence is 11 residues long. Germline CDR1 is SNHLY and CDR2 is FYNNEI. V lost 7 bases and J lost 8, with 9 bases in between. CDR3 loop: CASTERDEQFF. CDR3 nucleotides: TGTGCCAGCACCGAGCGGGATGAGCAGTTCTTC.

The V gene is TRBV5-6, the J gene TRBJ1-6; TRBD1 matches at 7 bases. The CDR3 has 16 amino acids. Germline assignment: CDR1 SGHDT and CDR2 YYEEEE. With 4 bases clipped from V and 0 bases from J, the junction kept 4 bases outside the gene matches. CDR3 nucleotides: TGTGCCAGCAGCCCTCGACAGGGCTCCTATAATTCACCCCTCCACTTT. This codes for CASSPRQGSYNSPLHF. The variable domain in full, completed from reference TRBV5-6 and TRBJ1-6, reads DAGVTQSPTHLIKTRGQQVTLRCSPKSGHDTVSWYQQALGQGPQFIFQYYEEEERQRGNFPDRFSGHQFPNYSSELNVNALLLGDSALYLCASSPRQGSYNSPLHFGNGTRLTVT.

The chain has TRBV7-2 and TRBJ2-2; D not certain. CDR1 is SGHTA and CDR2 is FQGNSA in the germline V gene. The CDR3 contains 13 residues. The germline V and J ends were trimmed by 0 bases and 6 bases, with 5 bases remaining between them. This CDR3 is CASSLAGAGELFF. The DNA for the CDR3 is TGTGCCAGCAGCTTAGCGGGCGCCGGGGAGCTGTTTTTT.

The CDR3 loop reads CASSKGGGPTEAFF. The CDR3 nucleotides read TGTGCCAGCAGCAAAGGAGGGGGCCCCACTGAAGCTTTCTTT. The V call is TRBV11-3, the J call TRBJ1-1, with 7 nucleotides matching TRBD1. The germline CDR1 and CDR2 sequences are SGHNT and YENEEA. The CDR3 length is 14 residues. V shed 5 bases, J shed 4 bases, and the junction held 7 bases outside the gene matches. The variable domain in full, completed from reference TRBV11-3 and TRBJ1-1, reads EAGVVQSPRYKIIEKKQPVAFWCNPISGHNTLYWYLQNLGQGPELLIRYENEEAVDDSQLPKDRFSAERLKGVDSTLKIQPAELGDSAVYLCASSKGGGPTEAFFGQGTRLTVV.

The chain combines TRBV11-2 with TRBJ2-7; 7 bases match TRBD2. V lost 0 bases to trimming and J lost 0 bases; unmatched junction nucleotides: 11. This CDR3 has 18 residues. CDR1 is SGHAT and CDR2 is FQNNGV in the germline V gene. DNA of the CDR3: TGTGCCAGCAGCTTAGATCGGTCCAGCGGGACGGTCTCCTACGAGCAGTACTTC. This gives the protein CASSLDRSSGTVSYEQYF. Filled out from reference TRBV11-2 and TRBJ2-7, the complete variable domain reads EAGVAQSPRYKIIEKRQSVAFWCNPISGHATLYWYQQILGQGPKLLIQFQNNGVVDDSQLPKDRFSAERLKGVDSTLKIQPAKLEDSAVYLCASSLDRSSGTVSYEQYFGPGTRLTVT.

This clone was found a few times. Since the CDR3 does not end with the conserved phenylalanine or tryptophan, this likely comes from a read error. The chain links TRBV19 to TRBJ1-1; 8 bases are shared with TRBD1. CDR1 is LNHDA and CDR2 is SQIVND in the germline V gene (reference sequence). Losses at the gene ends were 7 bases for V and 7 bases for J; bases not matched to a gene: 2. The CDR3 has 11 amino acids. The CDR3 loop is CASTTGGEAFV. The CDR3, as DNA: TGTGCCAGTACTACAGGGGGTGAAGCTTTCGTT.

J is TRBJ1-5 and V is TRBV19; D perhaps matches TRBD1 (5 bases). From germline, CDR1 is LNHDA and CDR2 SQIVND (reference sequence). Trimming left V 7 bases short and J 7 bases short, with 20 bases between. The CDR3 length is 15 residues. CDR3 in amino acids: CASKLWLRGGQPQHF. The CDR3 DNA is TGTGCCAGTAAGCTCTGGCTTAGGGGAGGCCAGCCCCAGCATTTT.

To note about this clone: Distinct nucleotide sequences in the sample also encode this CDR3. The chain couples TRBV30 to TRBJ1-6; 8 bases are shared with TRBD1. Germline V lookup: CDR1 GTSNPN, CDR2 SVGIG (reference sequence). The CDR3 covers 14 residues. V lost 5 bases to trimming and J lost 4 bases; unmatched junction nucleotides: 4. CDR3 sequence reads: CAWARTGYNSPLHF. The CDR3 DNA reads as TGTGCCTGGGCCCGGACAGGGTATAATTCACCCCTCCACTTT.

The rearrangement uses TRBV18 and TRBJ2-3; D may be TRBD1 (5 bases). Germline-derived CDR1 and CDR2 are KGHSH and LQKENI. Trimming took 3 bases from V and 3 from J, leaving 7 bases between them. The CDR3 is 13 residues long. CDR3 nucleotide sequence: TGTGCCAGCTCACCGAGACAGACAGATACGCAGTATTTT. Amino acids: CASSPRQTDTQYF.

The CDR3 DNA sequence: TGCAGTGCCGTAGCTACCGGCGAGCAGTACTTC. This gives the protein CSAVATGEQYF. The chain joins TRBV20-1 to TRBJ2-7; D is unclear. CDR3 length: 11 amino acids. Germline CDR1 and CDR2: DFQATT and SNEGSKA (reference sequence). V lost 6 bases to trimming and J lost 6 bases, with 12 bases between them.

The CDR3 sequence is CASSSRETSPLHF. As DNA, the CDR3 is TGTGCCAGCAGTTCCCGGGAAACATCACCCCTCCACTTT. The rearrangement uses TRBV27 and TRBJ1-6; D is undetermined. V lost 4 bases and J 10 bases, leaving 11 bases between the germline ends. The V gene's germline CDR1 is MNHEY and CDR2 SMNVEV (reference sequence). The CDR3 is made up of 13 amino acids.

The chain links TRBV2 to TRBJ1-1; the match to TRBD1 covers 7 bases. The CDR3 is 12 residues long. V was pared by 5 bases and J by 5 bases, with 2 bases of the junction left unmatched. Per the germline V gene, CDR1 is SNHLY and CDR2 is FYNNEI. CDR3 loop: CASSPRGTEAFF. CDR3 DNA sequence: TGTGCCAGCAGTCCCAGGGGGACTGAAGCTTTCTTT.

This clone was detected only once. This chain links TRBV7-2 with TRBJ2-3; 8 positions agree with TRBD1. Germline V lookup: CDR1 SGHTA, CDR2 FQGNSA. Unmatched junction bases numbered 6, after V lost 5 bases and J lost 2 bases. CDR3 length: 15 amino acids. In DNA, the CDR3 is TGTGCCAGCAGCCGCCGGACAGGGTACACAGATACGCAGTATTTT. Protein: CASSRRTGYTDTQYF.

The V and J genes are TRBV4-1 and TRBJ2-7, with no clear D. The CDR3 has 13 residues. Trimming took off 1 base at V and 2 bases at J, with 6 bases between the two ends. The germline V gene has CDR1 MGHRA and CDR2 YSYEKL. The CDR3 nucleotides read TGCGCCAGCAGCCAAGGGCAGGCCTACGAGCAGTACTTC. It codes for CASSQGQAYEQYF.

This chain links TRBV4-2 with TRBJ2-7, with a possible D match to TRBD2 (6 bases). V lost 2 bases and J lost 9, with 23 bases in between. The germline CDR1 and CDR2 sequences are LGHNA and YNFKEQ. This CDR3 is 16 amino acids long. The chain's CDR3 is CASSQSSGSSAQAQYF. DNA of the CDR3: TGTGCCAGCAGCCAATCTTCGGGGTCTAGCGCCCAAGCGCAGTACTTC.